The sequence of this T cell receptor beta chain was determined in a study of cytomegalovirus exposure and HLA in healthy donors. Per germline, CDR1 SGHAT and CDR2 FQNNGV. J lost 2 bases, V lost 3 bases, and 4 bases had no gene match. The CDR3 is 15 residues long. In the PCR, 60 Vbeta and 13 Jbeta primers were used. Only in-frame clones appear in the TCRdb table, and some are missing; sequencing was by immunoSEQ multiplex PCR. Found here are roughly 200,000 clones; the top ten clones hold roughly 1.1%. The V and J genes are TRBV11-2 and TRBJ2-1; 7 positions match TRBD2. Source material: PBMCs. The TCR sequence derives from a girl aged 2 to 9 in good health and CMV-seropositive. The CDR3 here is CASSLSGMAYNEQFF. CDR3 coding DNA: TGTGCCAGCAGCTTGAGCGGGATGGCCTACAATGAGCAGTTCTTC. The full variable domain, rest sourced from reference TRBV11-2 and TRBJ2-1, is EAGVAQSPRYKIIEKRQSVAFWCNPISGHATLYWYQQILGQGPKLLIQFQNNGVVDDSQLPKDRFSAERLKGVDSTLKIQPAKLEDSAVYLCASSLSGMAYNEQFFGPGTRLTVL.